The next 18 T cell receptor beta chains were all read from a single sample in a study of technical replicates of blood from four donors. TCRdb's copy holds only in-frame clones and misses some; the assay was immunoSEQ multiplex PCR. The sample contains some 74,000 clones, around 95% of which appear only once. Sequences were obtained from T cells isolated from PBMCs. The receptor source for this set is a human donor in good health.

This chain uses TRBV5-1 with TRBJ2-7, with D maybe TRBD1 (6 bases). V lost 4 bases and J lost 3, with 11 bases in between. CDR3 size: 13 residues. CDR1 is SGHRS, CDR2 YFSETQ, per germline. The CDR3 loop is CASSHGQNYEQYF. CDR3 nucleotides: TGCGCCAGCAGCCACGGACAGAACTACGAGCAGTACTTC. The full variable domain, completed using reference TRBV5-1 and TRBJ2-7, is KAGVTQTPRYLIKTRGQQVTLSCSPISGHRSVSWYQQTPGQGLQFLFEYFSETQRNKGNFPGRFSGRQFSNSRSEMNVSTLELGDSALYLCASSHGQNYEQYFGPGTRLTVT.

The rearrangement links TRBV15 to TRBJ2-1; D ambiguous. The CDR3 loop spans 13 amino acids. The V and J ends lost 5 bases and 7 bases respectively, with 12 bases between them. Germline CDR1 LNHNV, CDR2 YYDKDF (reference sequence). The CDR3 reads CATSGAGGNEQFF. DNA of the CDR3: TGTGCCACCAGCGGAGCCGGTGGTAATGAGCAGTTCTTC.

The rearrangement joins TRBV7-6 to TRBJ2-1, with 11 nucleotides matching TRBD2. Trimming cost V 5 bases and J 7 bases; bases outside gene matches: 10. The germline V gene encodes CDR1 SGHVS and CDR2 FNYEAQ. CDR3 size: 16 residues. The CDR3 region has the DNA TGTGCCAGCAGCATACATTTAGCGGGAGGGAGAAATGAGCAGTTCTTC. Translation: CASSIHLAGGRNEQFF.

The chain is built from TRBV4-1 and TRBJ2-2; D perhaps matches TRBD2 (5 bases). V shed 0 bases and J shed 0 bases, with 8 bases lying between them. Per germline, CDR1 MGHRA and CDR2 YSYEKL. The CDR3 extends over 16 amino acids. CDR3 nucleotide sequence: TGCGCCAGCAGCCAAGAAGGGAGTACGAACACCGGGGAGCTGTTTTTT. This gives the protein CASSQEGSTNTGELFF.

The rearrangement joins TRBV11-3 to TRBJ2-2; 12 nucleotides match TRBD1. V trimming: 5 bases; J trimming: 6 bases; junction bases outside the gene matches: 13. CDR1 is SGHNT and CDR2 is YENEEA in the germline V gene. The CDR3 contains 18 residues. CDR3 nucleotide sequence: TGTGCCAGCAGCCCAGCGACCTACGGGACAGGGGGCCCCGGGGAGCTGTTTTTT. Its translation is CASSPATYGTGGPGELFF. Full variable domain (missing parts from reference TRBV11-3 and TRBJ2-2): EAGVVQSPRYKIIEKKQPVAFWCNPISGHNTLYWYLQNLGQGPELLIRYENEEAVDDSQLPKDRFSAERLKGVDSTLKIQPAELGDSAVYLCASSPATYGTGGPGELFFGEGSRLTVL.

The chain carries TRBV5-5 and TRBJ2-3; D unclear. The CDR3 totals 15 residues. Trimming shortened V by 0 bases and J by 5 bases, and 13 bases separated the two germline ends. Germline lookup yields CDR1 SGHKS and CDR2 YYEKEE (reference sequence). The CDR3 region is CASSLASMSIDTQYF. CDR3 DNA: TGTGCCAGCAGCTTGGCCTCAATGAGTATAGATACGCAGTATTTT.

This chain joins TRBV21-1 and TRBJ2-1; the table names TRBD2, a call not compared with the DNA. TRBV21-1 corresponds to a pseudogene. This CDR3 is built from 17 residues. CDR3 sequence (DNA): TGTGCCAGCAGCAACCCAACCGGGACTAGCGGGCGCAATGAGCAGTTCTTC. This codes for CASSNPTGTSGRNEQFF.

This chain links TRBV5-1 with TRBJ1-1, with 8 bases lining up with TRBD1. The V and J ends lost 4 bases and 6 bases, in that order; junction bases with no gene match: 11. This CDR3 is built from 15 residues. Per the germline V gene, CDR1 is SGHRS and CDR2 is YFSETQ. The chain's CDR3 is CASSESGGAVPEAFF. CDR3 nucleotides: TGCGCCAGCAGCGAATCAGGGGGCGCCGTGCCTGAAGCTTTCTTT. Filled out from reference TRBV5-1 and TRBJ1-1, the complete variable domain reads KAGVTQTPRYLIKTRGQQVTLSCSPISGHRSVSWYQQTPGQGLQFLFEYFSETQRNKGNFPGRFSGRQFSNSRSEMNVSTLELGDSALYLCASSESGGAVPEAFFGQGTRLTVV.

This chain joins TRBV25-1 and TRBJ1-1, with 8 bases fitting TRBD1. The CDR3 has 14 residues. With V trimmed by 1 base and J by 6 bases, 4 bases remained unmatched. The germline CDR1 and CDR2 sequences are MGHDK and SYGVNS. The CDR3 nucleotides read TGTGCCAGCAGTGAATCGGGGACAGGAGCTGAAGCTTTCTTT. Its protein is CASSESGTGAEAFF.

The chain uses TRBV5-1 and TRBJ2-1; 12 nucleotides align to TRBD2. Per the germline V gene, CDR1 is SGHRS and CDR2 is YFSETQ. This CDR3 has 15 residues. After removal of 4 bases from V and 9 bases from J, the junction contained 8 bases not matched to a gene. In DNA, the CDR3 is TGCGCCAGCAGCCCAACGACTAGCGGGGGAGGTGAGCAGTTCTTC. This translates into CASSPTTSGGGEQFF.

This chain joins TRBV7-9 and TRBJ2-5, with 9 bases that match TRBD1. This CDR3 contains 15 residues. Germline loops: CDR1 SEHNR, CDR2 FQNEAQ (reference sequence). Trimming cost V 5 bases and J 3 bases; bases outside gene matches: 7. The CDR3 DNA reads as TGTGCCAGCAGCATAGGACAGGGGTGGGAAGAGACCCAGTACTTC. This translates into CASSIGQGWEETQYF.

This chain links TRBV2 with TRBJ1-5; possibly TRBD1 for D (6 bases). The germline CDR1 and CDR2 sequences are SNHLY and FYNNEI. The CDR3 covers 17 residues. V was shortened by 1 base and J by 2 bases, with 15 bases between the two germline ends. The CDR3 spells CASSEGRTGKGNQPQHF. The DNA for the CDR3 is TGTGCCAGCAGTGAAGGACGTACAGGGAAGGGCAATCAGCCCCAGCATTTT.

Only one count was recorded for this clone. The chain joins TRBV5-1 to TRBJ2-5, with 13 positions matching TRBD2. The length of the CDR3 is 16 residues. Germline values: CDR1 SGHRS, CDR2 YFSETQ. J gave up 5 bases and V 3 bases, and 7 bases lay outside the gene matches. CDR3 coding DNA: TGCGCCAGCAGCTCGGGACTAGCGGGGAGGGGTGAGACCCAGTACTTC. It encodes CASSSGLAGRGETQYF.

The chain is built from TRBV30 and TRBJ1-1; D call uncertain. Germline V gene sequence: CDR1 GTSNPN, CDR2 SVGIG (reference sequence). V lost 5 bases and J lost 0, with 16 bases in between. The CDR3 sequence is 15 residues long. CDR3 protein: CAWGGKGRMNTEAFF. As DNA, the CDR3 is TGTGCCTGGGGAGGGAAAGGAAGAATGAACACTGAAGCTTTCTTT.

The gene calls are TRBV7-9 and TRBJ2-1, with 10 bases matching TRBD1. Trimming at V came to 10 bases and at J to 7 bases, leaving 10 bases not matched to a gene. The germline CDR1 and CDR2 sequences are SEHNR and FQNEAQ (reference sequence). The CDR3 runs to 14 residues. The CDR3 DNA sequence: TGTGCCATCATGGACAGGGGGGTTGGGAATGAGCAGTTCTTC. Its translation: CAIMDRGVGNEQFF.

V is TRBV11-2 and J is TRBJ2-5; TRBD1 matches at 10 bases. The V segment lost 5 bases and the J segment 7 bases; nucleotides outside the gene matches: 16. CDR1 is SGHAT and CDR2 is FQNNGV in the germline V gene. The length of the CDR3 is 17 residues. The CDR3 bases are TGTGCCAGCAGCGAGACAGGGGGCAGTGAGTCTAGCGGGACCCAGTACTTC. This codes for CASSETGGSESSGTQYF.

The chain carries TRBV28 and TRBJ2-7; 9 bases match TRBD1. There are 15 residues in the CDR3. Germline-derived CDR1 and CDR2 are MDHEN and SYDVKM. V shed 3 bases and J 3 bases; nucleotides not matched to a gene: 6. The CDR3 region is CASSFPGTGSYEQYF. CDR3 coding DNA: TGTGCCAGCAGTTTCCCCGGGACAGGGAGCTACGAGCAGTACTTC.

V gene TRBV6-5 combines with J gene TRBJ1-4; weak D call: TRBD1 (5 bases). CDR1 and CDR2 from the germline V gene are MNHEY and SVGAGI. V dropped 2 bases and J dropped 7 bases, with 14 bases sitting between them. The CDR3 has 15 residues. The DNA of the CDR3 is TGTGCCAGCAGTTACCTCGGGGGGGTCGGTGAAAAACTGTTTTTT. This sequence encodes CASSYLGGVGEKLFF.